The 5 T cell receptor beta chains given below trace back to one sample, sequenced in a study of early T cells in non-severe SARS-CoV-2 infection. TCRdb fed the 5' RACE reads into MiXCR, producing one record per CDR3 protein. The sample has around 60,000 distinct CDR3 sequences; more than 9.5% are singletons. The material sequenced was whole blood. These TCRs come from an adult who was a healthcare worker with PCR-confirmed SARS-CoV-2 infection or an uninfected control (not recorded which).

The chain recombines TRBV7-9 with TRBJ2-2; 7 nucleotides align to TRBD1. V was clipped by 3 bases and J by 6 bases; unmatched bases: 1. Germline V lookup: CDR1 SEHNR, CDR2 FQNEAQ (reference sequence). The length of the CDR3 is 13 residues. The CDR3 coding sequence is TGTGCCAGCAGCTTTCAGGGGGCCGGGGAGCTGTTTTTT. It is translated as CASSFQGAGELFF.

The table lists this clonotype with many counts. The chain has TRBV7-9 and TRBJ1-1, with D uncertain. Trimming shortened V by 0 bases and J by 2 bases, and 4 bases separated the two germline ends. Germline CDR1 is SEHNR and CDR2 is FQNEAQ (reference sequence). The CDR3 length is 13 residues. CDR3 nucleotides: TGTGCCAGCAGCTTAGCCACTAACACTGAAGCTTTCTTT. Translation gives CASSLATNTEAFF.

This clonotype was observed many times. The chain has TRBV7-2 and TRBJ2-2, with TRBD2 as a possible D gene (6 bases). CDR3 length: 16 amino acids. Trimming removed 5 bases from V and 5 bases from J, with 18 bases in between. Germline values: CDR1 SGHTA, CDR2 FQGNSA. The CDR3 coding sequence is TGTGCCAGCAGCCCGACGTCCTGGGCGGGGACCGGGGAGCTGTTTTTT. It is translated as CASSPTSWAGTGELFF.

This clonotype was observed a handful of times. The chain joins TRBV19 to TRBJ2-5; 9 nucleotides match TRBD2. This CDR3 comprises 16 residues. Germline V gives CDR1 LNHDA, CDR2 SQIVND (reference sequence). V trimming: 3 bases; J trimming: 5 bases; junction bases outside the gene matches: 10. The CDR3 DNA sequence: TGTGCCAGTAGTATTTCCGCTCCTAGCGGGACCGAGACCCAGTACTTC. As protein: CASSISAPSGTETQYF.

This clonotype was counted only a few times. The V call is TRBV6-1, the J call TRBJ2-7; possibly TRBD2 for D (7 bases). V lost 1 base and J lost 4, with 11 bases in between. The V gene's germline CDR1 is MNHNS and CDR2 SASEGT. The CDR3 extends over 14 amino acids. The chain's CDR3 is CASSEVGGRYEQYF. The CDR3 DNA reads TGTGCCAGCAGTGAAGTGGGGGGGCGGTACGAGCAGTACTTC.